The 25 T cell receptor beta chains in this list originate from one sample, sequenced in a study of T-cell reconstitution after alpha-beta-depleted transplantation in children. The TCRbeta library was prepared with unique molecular identifiers. TCRdb re-called the PCR reads with MiXCR, one entry per CDR3 protein. The sample lists 450,000 to 600,000 distinct CDR3 sequences; about 10% were seen once. The sequencing used PBMCs, collected before TCRalphabeta/CD19-depleted stem cell transplant. All receptors come from a child aged 2-15 years with inherited bone marrow failure, due to receive a stem cell transplant.

This clonotype was found many times. CDR3 bases: TGCGCCAGCAGACTCGACAGGGGCACTGAAGCTTTCTTT. Protein product: CASRLDRGTEAFF. The chain employs TRBV4-3 and TRBJ1-1; 8 positions match TRBD1. There are 13 residues in the CDR3. Germline trimming cut 6 bases from V and 4 bases from J; bases unmatched to any gene: 4. CDR1 is LGHNA, CDR2 YSLEER, per germline.

The chain joins TRBV6-5 to TRBJ2-1, with TRBD2 as a possible D gene (6 bases). Trimming removed 0 bases from V and 4 bases from J, with 22 bases in between. The CDR3 sequence is 19 residues long. Germline V CDR1 and CDR2: MNHEY, SVGAGI. As DNA, the CDR3 is TGTGCCAGCAGTTACTCATTCCTAGCGTTGAGGGGCCCATACAATGAGCAGTTCTTC. This encodes CASSYSFLALRGPYNEQFF.

This clonotype was detected many times. The DNA for the CDR3 is TGTGCCAGCAGGTTGACAGGGGGTCCCTACGAGCAGTACTTC. Its protein is CASRLTGGPYEQYF. The gene calls are TRBV28 and TRBJ2-7; TRBD1 aligns across 9 bases. Trimming removed 6 bases from V and 2 bases from J; junction bases left unmatched: 5. CDR3 length equals 14 residues. Germline V CDR1 and CDR2: MDHEN, SYDVKM.

V is TRBV4-3 and J is TRBJ1-4; possibly TRBD1 for D (5 bases). This CDR3 spans 15 amino acids. Germline V gives CDR1 LGHNA, CDR2 YSLEER. The V gene lost 3 bases and the J gene lost 4 bases, with 12 bases spanning the gap. CDR3 sequence reads: CASSQERDFNEKLFF. The DNA of the CDR3 is TGCGCCAGCAGCCAGGAAAGGGACTTTAATGAAAAACTGTTTTTT.

This clonotype came up many times. The chain carries TRBV7-9 and TRBJ1-2; D is undetermined. V lost 3 bases and J lost 5, with 7 bases in between. CDR3 size: 12 residues. Germline V lookup: CDR1 SEHNR, CDR2 FQNEAQ (reference sequence). The CDR3 reads CASSFGEYGYTF. Here the CDR3 DNA reads TGTGCCAGCAGCTTCGGGGAGTATGGCTACACCTTC. The full variable domain, rest sourced from reference TRBV7-9 and TRBJ1-2, is DTGVSQNPRHKITKRGQNVTFRCDPISEHNRLYWYRQTLGQGPEFLTYFQNEAQLEKSRLLSDRFSAERPKGSFSTLEIQRTEQGDSAMYLCASSFGEYGYTFGSGTRLTVV.

This clonotype was seen at least ten times. The V and J genes are TRBV20-1 and TRBJ2-7; TRBD2 aligns across 12 bases. Germline V gene lookup returns CDR1 DFQATT and CDR2 SNEGSKA (reference sequence). The CDR3 contains 19 residues. The V gene end was trimmed by 1 base and the J gene end by 1 base; junction bases not matched to a gene: 14. CDR3 in DNA: TGCAGTGCTAGAGGACCGGGGGCTAGCGGGAGGGCTCAATCCTACGAGCAGTACTTC. This translates into CSARGPGASGRAQSYEQYF.

This clonotype was counted ten times or more. This chain uses TRBV29-1 with TRBJ1-2; 8 nucleotides agree with TRBD1. Germline CDR1 reads SQVTM; CDR2 reads ANQGSEA. Germline trimming cut 2 bases from V and 1 base from J; bases unmatched to any gene: 18. The CDR3 extends over 19 amino acids. CDR3: CSVENVGRRQGTFNYGYTF. The CDR3 nucleotides read TGCAGCGTTGAAAATGTCGGGCGGCGACAGGGGACTTTTAACTATGGCTACACCTTC.

There are a few counts of this clonotype. The rearrangement uses TRBV27 and TRBJ2-1, with D perhaps matching TRBD1 (6 bases). This CDR3 contains 16 residues. Trimming cost V 5 bases and J 4 bases, with 18 bases left between them. CDR1 MNHEY and CDR2 SMNVEV come from the germline V gene (reference sequence). CDR3 bases: TGTGCCAGCAGTCCCTCCTCAGGGGTGGTTTACAATGAGCAGTTCTTC. Protein product: CASSPSSGVVYNEQFF.

This clonotype turned up a few times. This chain uses TRBV7-2 with TRBJ2-5; 7 nucleotides line up with TRBD1. Germline V gene sequence: CDR1 SGHTA, CDR2 FQGNSA. The J segment lost 4 bases and the V segment lost 3 bases, leaving 8 bases of the junction unmatched. The CDR3 is 15 residues long. DNA of the CDR3: TGTGCCAGCAGCTTGATAAGGGGGCGTGGAGAGACCCAGTACTTC. Translation: CASSLIRGRGETQYF.

There are many counts of this clonotype. The chain joins TRBV27 to TRBJ2-1; D might be TRBD2 (6 bases). With 4 bases removed from V and 6 bases from J, the gap between germline ends came to 10 bases. The CDR3 loop spans 13 amino acids. The germline CDR1 and CDR2 sequences are MNHEY and SMNVEV (reference sequence). Here the CDR3 reads CASSSGSLNEQFF. The CDR3 DNA reads as TGTGCCAGCAGTTCCGGGAGTCTCAATGAGCAGTTCTTC.

This clonotype has a count of ten or more. This chain joins TRBV27 and TRBJ2-3; TRBD1 might be the D (7 bases). Germline CDR1 reads MNHEY; CDR2 reads SMNVEV (reference sequence). The V end was cut by 3 bases, the J end by 5 bases, with 12 bases between. The CDR3 has 14 residues. DNA of the CDR3: TGTGCCAGCAGTTTGGGGCAGGGGGGAGATACGCAGTATTTT. Its translation: CASSLGQGGDTQYF.

The table lists this clonotype with many counts. The J gene is TRBJ1-2, the V gene TRBV30, with 10 bases aligning to TRBD1. With 3 bases clipped from V and 5 bases from J, the junction kept 15 bases outside the gene matches. The germline CDR1 and CDR2 sequences are GTSNPN and SVGIG (reference sequence). The CDR3 has 17 residues. The CDR3 DNA follows: TGTGCCTGGAGACACGCCCCGGGACAGGGGCTCCCGTATGGCTACACCTTC. Translated: CAWRHAPGQGLPYGYTF.

This clonotype was seen repeatedly, ten times or more. This sequence joins TRBV10-3 and TRBJ2-7; 7 bases map to TRBD2. Trimming cost V 3 bases and J 4 bases; bases outside gene matches: 9. This CDR3 contains 15 residues. Germline lookup yields CDR1 ENHRY and CDR2 SYGVKD. The CDR3 coding sequence is TGTGCCATCAGTGATCCAGGGTTCGGGGGGTACGAGCAGTACTTC. It codes for CAISDPGFGGYEQYF.

At least ten counts were recorded for this clonotype. The rearrangement uses TRBV12-3 or TRBV12-4 and TRBJ1-3; D gene ambiguous. The CDR3 runs to 15 residues. The V end lost 5 bases, the J end lost 2 bases, and 13 bases lay between the germline ends. The chain's CDR3 is CASSPTSFAGNTIYF. The DNA of the CDR3 is TGTGCCAGCAGTCCCACCTCGTTTGCTGGAAACACCATATATTTT.

This clonotype was seen many times. The rearrangement uses TRBV12-3 or TRBV12-4 and TRBJ1-1; D uncertain. The length of the CDR3 is 11 residues. Between the trimmed V and J ends, which lost 6 bases and 7 bases, there was a span of 9 bases. This chain's CDR3 is CASRIGVEAFF. As DNA, the CDR3 is TGTGCCAGCAGGATCGGCGTTGAAGCTTTCTTT.

This clonotype has a count of ten or more. The chain carries TRBV6-1 and TRBJ2-2, with TRBD1 matching 8 bases. Per the germline V gene, CDR1 is MNHNS and CDR2 is SASEGT. The V gene end was trimmed by 6 bases and the J gene end by 5 bases; junction bases not matched to a gene: 8. The CDR3 extends over 15 amino acids. Here the CDR3 DNA reads TGTGCCAGCAGCCTACAGGGGGTAGAAACCGGGGAGCTGTTTTTT. It is translated as CASSLQGVETGELFF.

This clonotype has just a few counts. V is TRBV12-3 or TRBV12-4 and J is TRBJ2-7; D might be TRBD1 or TRBD2, each matching 5 bases. This CDR3 comprises 13 residues. The V gene lost 7 bases and the J gene lost 5 bases, with 15 bases spanning the gap. CDR3: CASTLGAGDEQYF. DNA for the CDR3: TGTGCCAGCACCCTTGGGGCCGGGGACGAGCAGTACTTC.

This clonotype occurred many times. This rearrangement joins TRBV7-2 to TRBJ1-2; no firm D call. Germline V gene lookup returns CDR1 SGHTA and CDR2 FQGNSA. The ends were cut back, 0 bases at V and 8 bases at J, with 10 bases in the middle. This CDR3 has 13 residues. The CDR3 sequence: CASSLAGPDGYTF. CDR3 nucleotide sequence: TGTGCCAGCAGCTTAGCTGGGCCGGACGGCTACACCTTC.

Only one count was recorded for this clonotype. Just one base apart from a much larger clone, this may be a read error. The CDR3 ends on some other residue instead of the conserved phenylalanine or tryptophan, so this is likely a read error. The V and J genes are TRBV3-1 and TRBJ2-7; 14 positions agree with TRBD2. V was pared by 4 bases and J by 3 bases, with 8 bases of the junction left unmatched. The CDR3 extends over 17 amino acids. The V gene's germline CDR1 is LGHDT and CDR2 YNNKEL (reference sequence). DNA for the CDR3: TGTGCCAGCAGCCCCGGGACTAGCGGGAGTAACCACTACGAGCAGTACTCC. The encoded protein is CASSPGTSGSNHYEQYS.

The chain carries TRBV2 and TRBJ2-1; TRBD2 might be the D (5 bases). The CDR3 extends over 12 amino acids. The germline V gene has CDR1 SNHLY and CDR2 FYNNEI. Trimming pared 4 bases from V and 8 bases from J, leaving 9 bases between. CDR3 nucleotides: TGTGCCAGCAGTGGTAGCGTCGATGAGCAGTTCTTC. Protein sequence: CASSGSVDEQFF.

In its sample, this clonotype was seen many times. This chain uses TRBV29-1 with TRBJ1-2; D is undetermined. The CDR3 spans 12 residues. CDR1 is SQVTM and CDR2 is ANQGSEA in the germline V gene. DNA for the CDR3: TGCAGTTATTGGACGCAGGTCTATGGCTACACCTTC. As protein: CSYWTQVYGYTF. The full variable domain, its missing parts supplied by reference TRBV29-1 and TRBJ1-2, is SAVISQKPSRDICQRGTSLTIQCQVDSQVTMMFWYRQQPGQSLTLIATANQGSEATYESGFVIDKFPISRPNLTFSTLTVSNMSPEDSSIYLCSYWTQVYGYTFGSGTRLTVV.

This clonotype was seen ten or more times. V gene TRBV7-9 combines with J gene TRBJ2-7; 9 nucleotides align to TRBD2. V shed 2 bases and J 0 bases; nucleotides not matched to a gene: 2. This CDR3 region has 15 residues. From germline, CDR1 is SEHNR and CDR2 FQNEAQ (reference sequence). CDR3 in amino acids: CASSLTSGYSYEQYF. In DNA, the CDR3 is TGTGCCAGCAGCTTAACTAGCGGGTACTCCTACGAGCAGTACTTC.

This clonotype was counted ten times or more. The rearrangement uses TRBV7-9 and TRBJ2-7, with D unclear. Germline CDR1 SEHNR, CDR2 FQNEAQ (reference sequence). V lost 4 bases, J lost 2 bases, and 21 bases lay in between. CDR3 length: 17 residues. The CDR3 DNA sequence: TGTGCCAGCAGCTCCCACTCGACGGCAATACCTACCTACGAGCAGTACTTC. Its protein product is CASSSHSTAIPTYEQYF.

The table lists this clonotype with a few counts. This chain joins TRBV7-2 and TRBJ2-1; D is unresolved. V shed 3 bases and J shed 0 bases, with 12 bases lying between them. Germline V gene data show CDR1 as SGHTA and CDR2 as FQGNSA. The CDR3 totals 16 residues. The CDR3 DNA is TGTGCCAGCAGCTTTTCGGCGGCGAGCTCCTACAATGAGCAGTTCTTC. Translation: CASSFSAASSYNEQFF.

This clonotype was detected many times. The chain recombines TRBV10-3 with TRBJ2-2; TRBD2 might be the D (5 bases). This CDR3 region has 16 residues. Germline assignment: CDR1 ENHRY and CDR2 SYGVKD. Between the trimmed V and J ends, which lost 4 bases and 5 bases, there was a span of 17 bases. The CDR3: CAISALGPGSTGELFF. The CDR3 bases are TGTGCCATCAGTGCCCTCGGGCCGGGATCGACCGGGGAGCTGTTTTTT.